A selection of T cell receptor beta chains follows, all from one sample in a study of OX40 agonist ivuxolimab in advanced cancers. TCRdb's table, derived via immunoSEQ multiplex PCR, lists solely in-frame clones and lacks some. The table includes about 83,000 clones, over 75% detected once. Sample: CD4+ or CD8+ T cells sorted from blood, taken in a trial of the OX40 agonist ivuxolimab. These receptors came from an adult with an advanced solid tumor such as melanoma, head and neck, liver or kidney cancer. Both conserved end residues are part of each CDR3. D genes are given only for firm matches. Where a row states a size, it is once, few, many or the class of an expanded clone; other rows omit it.

V,size,D,J,CDR3,DNA
TRBV19,.,.,TRBJ2-1,CASSNRVFNEQFF,TGTGCCAGTAGTAACCGGGTTTTCAATGAGCAGTTCTTC
TRBV7-3,.,.,TRBJ1-1,CASSLLRGTEAFF,TGTGCCAGCAGCCTTCTTCGGGGGACTGAAGCTTTCTTT
TRBV18,.,.,TRBJ2-7,CASSLRTGPYEQYF,TGTGCCAGCTCACTACGAACAGGGCCCTACGAGCAGTACTTC
TRBV5-1,.,.,TRBJ1-1,CASSLMGQMNTEAFF,TGCGCCAGCAGCTTGATGGGACAAATGAACACTGAAGCTTTCTTT
TRBV29-1,.,TRBD1,TRBJ2-5,CSARDRVVETQYF,TGCAGCGCCAGGGACAGGGTGGTCGAGACCCAGTACTTC
TRBV27,.,TRBD1,TRBJ2-5,CASSSQGAGETQYF,TGTGCCAGCAGTTCACAGGGGGCTGGTGAGACCCAGTACTTC
TRBV5-6,.,TRBD2,TRBJ2-1,CASSFMGTSGFGSYNEQFF,TGTGCCAGCAGCTTTATGGGGACTAGCGGGTTCGGCTCCTACAATGAGCAGTTCTTC
TRBV4-2,.,.,TRBJ2-2,CASSQELFGSQARELFF,TGTGCCAGCAGCCAAGAACTCTTCGGCAGCCAAGCTAGGGAGCTGTTTTTT
TRBV5-1,.,.,TRBJ2-5,CASSPGWQSEETQYF,TGCGCCAGCAGCCCCGGTTGGCAGAGTGAAGAGACCCAGTACTTC
TRBV10-1,few,.,TRBJ2-6,CASSPGGGPGANVLTF,TGCGCCAGCAGCCCCGGAGGAGGCCCTGGGGCCAACGTCCTGACTTTC
TRBV27,.,TRBD1,TRBJ2-7,CASGRDRVSGEQYF,TGTGCCAGCGGCCGGGACAGGGTCTCTGGAGAGCAGTACTTC
TRBV6-6,.,TRBD2,TRBJ2-7,CASRPDTSGGQYF,TGTGCCAGCAGGCCCGACACTAGCGGCGGGCAGTACTTC
TRBV27,.,.,TRBJ1-4,CASSSRQHSEKLFF,TGTGCCAGCAGTTCTAGACAGCACAGTGAAAAACTGTTTTTT
TRBV5-1,.,.,TRBJ1-2,CASRNEGTGPYGYTF,TGCGCCAGCAGAAATGAGGGCACCGGGCCCTATGGCTACACCTTC
TRBV15,.,TRBD1,TRBJ1-2,CATSRAGQGDGYTF,TGTGCCACCAGCAGAGCGGGACAGGGGGACGGCTACACCTTC
TRBV9,.,.,TRBJ2-5,CASSVEGETQYF,TGTGCCAGCAGCGTAGAAGGGGAGACCCAGTACTTC
TRBV30,.,.,TRBJ1-2,CAWILPRLVHPGHGYTF,TGTGCCTGGATTCTCCCCCGACTGGTCCACCCGGGGCATGGCTACACCTTC
TRBV7-2,once,.,TRBJ2-4,CASSLGSGNIQYF,TGTGCCAGCAGCTTAGGTTCGGGCAACATTCAGTACTTC
TRBV7-2,.,TRBD1,TRBJ1-2,CASSSRTGVQGYTF,TGTGCCAGCAGCTCGCGAACAGGGGTCCAGGGCTACACCTTC
TRBV7-9,.,.,TRBJ2-7,CASSPTGLGEQYF,TGTGCCAGCAGCCCTACAGGGTTGGGCGAGCAGTACTTC
TRBV11-2,.,.,TRBJ2-7,CASSLSGFEQYF,TGTGCCAGCAGCTTATCGGGGTTCGAGCAGTACTTC
TRBV7-6,.,.,TRBJ2-5,CASSLGGAAQYF,TGTGCCAGCAGCTTAGGAGGGGCCGCCCAGTACTTC
TRBV7-8,.,TRBD2,TRBJ2-3,CASSQRGVSTDTQYF,TGTGCCAGCAGTCAACGGGGGGTAAGCACAGATACGCAGTATTTT
TRBV27,.,TRBD1,TRBJ2-7,CASSVHRGLSSYEQYF,TGTGCCAGCAGTGTACATAGGGGGCTAAGCTCCTACGAGCAGTACTTC
TRBV9,.,TRBD2,TRBJ2-2,CASSGRLREGNTGELFF,TGTGCCAGCAGCGGGAGGTTGAGGGAGGGGAATACCGGGGAGCTGTTTTTT